This TCR beta chain comes out of a study of shared clonotypes between healthy human individuals. The V end was cut by 7 bases, the J end by 0 bases, with 7 bases between. The germline V gene encodes CDR1 MNHNS and CDR2 SASEGT. This CDR3 comprises 14 residues. Some 31,000 T cell genomes (roughly 310 ng DNA) went into each PBMC replicate. This table comes from immunoSEQ multiplex PCR, and its TCRdb copy is limited to in-frame clones, with some not included. This repertoire shows fewer than 600,000 clones, 70% to 80% found once; its top ten account for less than 15%. This chain links TRBV6-1 with TRBJ2-6; the D is unclear. This clonotype was obtained from a woman aged 40 to 50 in good health. Some clones in this sample may be carry-over from other donors' samples. Specimen: PBMCs. The CDR3 DNA follows: TGTGCCAGCACTTTTAGCTCTGGGGCCAACGTCCTGACTTTC. This gives the protein CASTFSSGANVLTF.